This is a list of T cell receptor beta chains from one sample in a study of CD8+CD57+ T cells in acquired aplastic anemia. TCRdb redid the calling of the reads with MiXCR, one entry per CDR3 protein. The repertoire consists of approximately 81,000 distinct CDR3 sequences, with approximately 45% occurring once and the leading ten covering approximately 60%. Sequencing was carried out using sorted CD4+, CD8+, or CD8+CD57+ T cells (not recorded which) from PBMCs. The receptors were gathered from a human donor in good health, serving as a control. The CDR3 runs from the conserved cysteine through the conserved F or W. A D gene is named only where the DNA matches it firmly. Expanded clones get a size class; other rows say once, few or many, or leave the size out.

D	size	V	J	DNA	CDR3
NA	once	TRBV2	TRBJ2-3	TGTGCCAGCAGTGAATCACAGGGCGGGGTCGATACGCAGTATTTT	CASSESQGGVDTQYF
NA	many	TRBV7-9	TRBJ1-3	TGTGCCAGCAGCCCAGGGTTCGGGGCTGGAAACACCATATATTTT	CASSPGFGAGNTIYF
NA	few	TRBV4-2	TRBJ2-3	TGTGCCAGCAGCGAGTCGAGTGAGAGGGCCACAGATACGCAGTATTTT	CASSESSERATDTQYF
TRBD2	NA	TRBV3-1	TRBJ2-1	TGTGCCAGCAGCCAAGATCGGCCGACTAGCGGCTACAATGAGCAGTTCTTC	CASSQDRPTSGYNEQFF
NA	many	TRBV12-3/TRBV12-4	TRBJ2-1	TGTGCCAGCACCCCCGGTTTTTACAATGAGCAGTTCTTC	CASTPGFYNEQFF
NA	many	TRBV20-1	TRBJ1-4	TGCAGTGCTACCACGGCGCCTGGGGGTAATGAAAAACTGTTTTTT	CSATTAPGGNEKLFF
NA	NA	TRBV5-6	TRBJ2-3	TGTGCCAGCAGCTTGGGCGAAGATACGCAGTATTTT	CASSLGEDTQYF
NA	few	TRBV30	TRBJ2-7	TGTGCCTGGAGTGACCCCAACAGAGACTACGAGCAGTACTTC	CAWSDPNRDYEQYF
NA	few	TRBV25-1	TRBJ2-3	TGTGCCTGGAGTGTGCATTCCGCAGATACGCAGTATTTT	CAWSVHSADTQYF
TRBD1	NA	TRBV2	TRBJ2-7	TGTGCCAGCAGGGACAGGACAGGGGGGAACGAGCAGTACTTC	CASRDRTGGNEQYF
NA	many	TRBV19	TRBJ2-3	TGTGCCAGTAGTATAGATCTGAAAGATACAGATACGCAGTATTTT	CASSIDLKDTDTQYF
NA	few	TRBV3-1	TRBJ2-7	TGTGCCAGCAGCCAAGGACGCCTCGCCCACGAGCAGTACTTC	CASSQGRLAHEQYF
NA	few	TRBV12-3/TRBV12-4	TRBJ1-4	TGTGCCAGCGCCCCGGTACTTGAACGAGAAAAACTGTTTTTT	CASAPVLEREKLFF
NA	NA	TRBV7-2	TRBJ2-3	TGTGCCAGCAGCGGGCTCGCAGATACGCAGTATTTT	CASSGLADTQYF
NA	many	TRBV9	TRBJ1-5	TGTGCCAGCAGCGTGGGCACAGGGAGCAATCAGCCCCAGCATTTT	CASSVGTGSNQPQHF
NA	NA	TRBV11-1	TRBJ1-2	TGTGCCAGCAGCTTACGACCCCCTGGGAGGGAGAACTATGGCTACACCTTC	CASSLRPPGRENYGYTF
NA	NA	TRBV27	TRBJ2-3	TGTGCCAGCAGTCCTACCCCTAGCACAGATACGCAGTATTTT	CASSPTPSTDTQYF
NA	NA	TRBV20-1	TRBJ1-1	TGCAGTGCTAGAGATGAAGCTTTCTTT	CSARDEAFF
NA	NA	TRBV19	TRBJ2-4	TGTGCCTCCATGCCTGGCGGGGATGCCAAAAACATTCAGTACTTC	CASMPGGDAKNIQYF
NA	many	TRBV4-1	TRBJ2-3	TGCGCCAGCAGTAACGGGGGGCCAGATACGCAGTATTTT	CASSNGGPDTQYF
NA	NA	TRBV7-9	TRBJ2-2	TGTGCCAGCAGCTTAGTTGGCGGGGAGCTGTTTTTT	CASSLVGGELFF
NA	NA	TRBV19	TRBJ2-1	TGTGCCAGTAGTATAGGTCCCAGGGGGGCCAATGAGCAGTTCTTC	CASSIGPRGANEQFF
NA	NA	TRBV9	TRBJ1-1	TGTGCCAGCAGCGTAGAGTCTGCGAACACTGAAGCTTTCTTT	CASSVESANTEAFF
TRBD1	many	TRBV25-1	TRBJ2-2	TGTGCCAGCAGTGAGGGGACAGGGGAAGCCGGGGAGCTGTTTTTT	CASSEGTGEAGELFF
TRBD1	many	TRBV11-3	TRBJ2-7	TGTGCCAGCAGCTCCCCGGGACAGTACTCGCAGTACTTC	CASSSPGQYSQYF
TRBD2	many	TRBV15	TRBJ2-5	TGTGCCACCAGCAGAGATGAACTAGCGGGAGGGCAAGAGACCCAGTACTTC	CATSRDELAGGQETQYF
NA	many	TRBV10-3	TRBJ2-3	TGTGCCATCAATCTCAAGAGGGACGGCGGAGATACGCAGTATTTT	CAINLKRDGGDTQYF
NA	NA	TRBV25-1	TRBJ2-7	TGTGCCAGCAGCTTAGGACGGCTTTCCCCCTACGAGCAGTACTTC	CASSLGRLSPYEQYF
NA	many	TRBV4-1	TRBJ1-1	TGCGCCAGCAGCCCGGACGGTCTCGGGGCTTTCTTT	CASSPDGLGAFF
TRBD2	NA	TRBV29-1	TRBJ2-3	TGCAGCGTTGATCCAGCGGGGGCCAACACAGATACGCAGTATTTT	CSVDPAGANTDTQYF
TRBD1	NA	TRBV29-1	TRBJ1-2	TGCAGCGACCAGAAGGGGGCAGATGGCTACACCTTC	CSDQKGADGYTF
NA	NA	TRBV12-3/TRBV12-4	TRBJ2-4	TGTGCCAGCAGTTTAGGGCAGGGGCAAGAATACTTC	CASSLGQGQEYF
NA	many	TRBV5-8	TRBJ2-3	TGTGCCAGCAGCTCAACGGGGTACACAGATACGCAGTATTTT	CASSSTGYTDTQYF
TRBD1	NA	TRBV7-9	TRBJ1-2	TGTGCCAGCAGCTTAGGGACAGGGGGCTACACCTTC	CASSLGTGGYTF
NA	NA	TRBV2	TRBJ1-1	TGTGCCCACAGGAACACTGAAGCTTTCTTT	CAHRNTEAFF
NA	many	TRBV20-1	TRBJ1-5	TGCAGTGCTAGAGATTGGGGGGAGGTGACCGGGAGCAATCAGCCCCAGCATTTT	CSARDWGEVTGSNQPQHF
NA	many	TRBV9	TRBJ1-2	TGTGCCAGCAGCGTAGACGGAGGCTCTAACTATGGCTACACCTTC	CASSVDGGSNYGYTF
NA	many	TRBV11-2	TRBJ1-6	TGTGCCAGCAGCTTTAACCGGGACGCTGGTTCACCCCTCCACTTT	CASSFNRDAGSPLHF
NA	many	TRBV19	TRBJ1-2	TGTGCCAGTAGTATAGATAACGACTCCCGGGGCTACACCTTC	CASSIDNDSRGYTF
TRBD1	NA	TRBV19	TRBJ2-7	TGTGCCACGCTCGGGACAGGGCTGTTCGAGCAGTACTTC	CATLGTGLFEQYF
TRBD2	few	TRBV6-1	TRBJ2-5	TGTGCCAGCAGTCTGACTAGCGGGGGGACCTTAGGAGAGACCCAGTACTTC	CASSLTSGGTLGETQYF
NA	NA	TRBV7-3	TRBJ2-7	TGTGCCAGCAGGTTACAGGCGCCCTACGAGCAGTACTTC	CASRLQAPYEQYF
TRBD2	NA	TRBV15	TRBJ2-3	TGTGCCACCAGCAGGGGGGGGGCAGATACGCAGTATTTT	CATSRGGADTQYF
TRBD2	NA	TRBV11-2	TRBJ2-5	TGTGCCAGCAGCCTCTTGGTGGGGGGGGGGACCCAGTACTTC	CASSLLVGGGTQYF
NA	NA	TRBV7-3	TRBJ2-7	TGTGCCAGCAGCCGAAGGGGGGGGTCCGAGCAGTACTTC	CASSRRGGSEQYF
NA	many	TRBV6-1	TRBJ2-7	TGTGCCAGCAGAAGGGGAGACGAGCAGTACTTC	CASRRGDEQYF
NA	many	TRBV12-3/TRBV12-4	TRBJ1-5	TGTGCCAGCAGTCTAGGGGGGTTCAATCAGCCCCAGCATTTT	CASSLGGFNQPQHF
TRBD1	NA	TRBV15	TRBJ1-6	TGTGCCACCAGCTCGACCGGGACAGGGTTTTCACCCCTCCACTTT	CATSSTGTGFSPLHF
NA	many	TRBV19	TRBJ1-2	TGTGCCAGTAGTATGGCAGGGTGGGGATATGGCTACACCTTC	CASSMAGWGYGYTF
NA	NA	TRBV24-1	TRBJ1-5	TGTGCCACCAGTGACTGGGACGGGCAGCCCCAGCATTTT	CATSDWDGQPQHF